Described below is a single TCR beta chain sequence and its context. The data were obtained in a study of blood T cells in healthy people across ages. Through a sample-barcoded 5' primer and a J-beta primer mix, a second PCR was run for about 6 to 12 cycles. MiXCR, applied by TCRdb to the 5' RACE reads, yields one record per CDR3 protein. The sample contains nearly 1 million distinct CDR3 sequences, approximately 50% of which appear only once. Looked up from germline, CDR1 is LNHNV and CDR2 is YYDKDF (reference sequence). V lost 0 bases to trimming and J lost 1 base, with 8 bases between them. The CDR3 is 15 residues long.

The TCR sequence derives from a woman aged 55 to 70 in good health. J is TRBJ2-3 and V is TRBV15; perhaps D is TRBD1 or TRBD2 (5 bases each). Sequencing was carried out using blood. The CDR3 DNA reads TGTGCCACCAGCAGAGATAGAGGGGGCACAGATACGCAGTATTTT. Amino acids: CATSRDRGGTDTQYF.